Detailed here is one T cell receptor (beta chain). The antigen is undetermined. The table came from immunoSEQ multiplex PCR; TCRdb's copy has only in-frame clones and leaves some out. Of about 90,000 clones listed, roughly four fifths were seen once; the top ten hold roughly 0.83%. These data belong to a study of graft-versus-host responses after intestinal transplantation. Study-level background: After anti-thymocyte globulin induction, recipients took tacrolimus and steroids for three to four years. Findings and limits, study-wide: Ileal or blood samples showed some GvH clones first, and such clones were also found in recipient marrow. The study found high graft-versus-host to host-versus-graft clonal ratios in allografts of patients with graft-donor T cell macrochimerism.

Here the sequenced sample was unstimulated CD4+ T cells sorted from spleen or lymph node cells, taken before intestinal transplant. The TCR was taken from a human donor who received an intestinal transplant.

The CDR3 here is CASSQAASGTSAYEQYF. CDR3 nucleotides: TGTGCCAGCAGCCAAGCGGCGTCCGGGACTAGCGCCTACGAGCAGTACTTC. This chain connects TRBV4-2 to TRBJ2-7; 10 bases agree with TRBD2. The CDR3 loop spans 17 amino acids. Germline CDR1 is LGHNA and CDR2 is YNFKEQ. Losses at the gene ends were 1 base for V and 2 bases for J; bases not matched to a gene: 8.